A selection of T cell receptor beta chains follows, all from one sample in a study of T cell responses to AZD1222 COVID-19 vaccine. Assay used: immunoSEQ multiplex PCR; TCRdb lists only in-frame clones, some missing. The sample consists of about 75,000 clones, 88% of them appearing once. The specimen was peripheral blood, collected 28 days after the second dose of the MenACWY control vaccine. These receptors came from an adult who received the MenACWY meningococcal vaccine as a control. The CDR3 runs from the conserved cysteine through the conserved F or W. The D gene is left open where the match is weak. Not all rows give a size; the values are once, few, many and, for expanded clones, a class.

clone_size	d_call	v_call	j_call	cdr3_nt	cdr3_aa
NA	NA	TRBV6-5	TRBJ1-5	TGTGCCAGCAAATCGGATAGGTTCAATCAGCCCCAGCATTTT	CASKSDRFNQPQHF
NA	NA	TRBV19	TRBJ1-6	TGTGCCAGTAGTACGTGGGGGGCTGTTAATTCACCCCTCCACTTT	CASSTWGAVNSPLHF
once	NA	TRBV7-8	TRBJ2-1	TGTGCCAGCAGCTTAGGAGGGGAAAATGAGCAGTTCTTC	CASSLGGENEQFF
NA	TRBD1	TRBV7-8	TRBJ2-1	TGTGCCAGCAGCCCCGACAGGGGCTCCTACAATGAGCAGTTCTTC	CASSPDRGSYNEQFF
NA	NA	TRBV5-1	TRBJ2-3	TGCGCCAGCAGCTTGGAATGGGGCAGCACAGATACGCAGTATTTT	CASSLEWGSTDTQYF
NA	NA	TRBV5-1	TRBJ2-6	TGCGCCAGCAGCTCCGGGGACATCTCTGGGACCAACGTCCTGACTTTC	CASSSGDISGTNVLTF
NA	NA	TRBV6-2/TRBV6-3	TRBJ2-7	TGTGCCAGCAGCCCCGGGGCGATAGAGTTCTACGAGCAGTACTTC	CASSPGAIEFYEQYF
NA	TRBD1	TRBV6-6	TRBJ1-2	TGTGCCACGACACCTGGGCAGGGGGGTGGCTACACCTTC	CATTPGQGGGYTF
few	NA	TRBV30	TRBJ2-2	TGTGCCTGGAGTCTCTGGCAGGGCACCGGGGAGCTGTTTTTT	CAWSLWQGTGELFF
NA	TRBD1	TRBV3-1/TRBV3-2	TRBJ2-3	TGTGCCAGCAGCCAGAGACAGGGGGCAGAAGATACGCAGTATTTT	CASSQRQGAEDTQYF
NA	TRBD1	TRBV5-4	TRBJ1-4	TGTGCCAGCAGCCTAGGGGACAGAAATGAAAAACTGTTTTTT	CASSLGDRNEKLFF
NA	NA	TRBV27	TRBJ2-1	TGTGCCAGCAGTCCGGGGGTTAAGTTCTTC	CASSPGVKFF
NA	TRBD1	TRBV19	TRBJ1-2	TGTGCCAGTAGAGGACAGGTTAACTATGGCTACACCTTC	CASRGQVNYGYTF
once	NA	TRBV18	TRBJ1-2	TGTGCCAGCCGAAGCCTAGGTGATGACTATGGCTACACCTTC	CASRSLGDDYGYTF
NA	NA	TRBV7-7	TRBJ2-5	TGTGCCAGCAGCGCGGCCCCGGGGGACGGGGAGACCCAGTACTTC	CASSAAPGDGETQYF
NA	TRBD2	TRBV7-8	TRBJ2-7	TGTGCCAGACAGAGCGGGGGCTTCAACGAGCAGTACTTC	CARQSGGFNEQYF
NA	TRBD1	TRBV5-1	TRBJ2-2	TGCGCCAGCACCCGGCAGGCGTCAGGGGGTTCCACCGGGGAGCTGTTTTTT	CASTRQASGGSTGELFF
NA	NA	TRBV19	TRBJ1-5	TGTGCCAGTAGTTTAGGGGCTAACGTTTATCAGCCCCAGCATTTT	CASSLGANVYQPQHF
NA	NA	TRBV20-1	TRBJ1-1	TGCAGTGTCCAAACTTCTTTTGAAGCTTTCTTT	CSVQTSFEAFF
NA	NA	TRBV5-1	TRBJ1-6	TGCGCCAGCAGCTTGGCCGGGGCGCGACAGGATTCACCCCTCCACTTT	CASSLAGARQDSPLHF
few	NA	TRBV21-1	TRBJ2-2	TGTGCCAGCAGCAAAGCGGCAGGGACCACGGGCACCGGGGAGCTGTTTTTT	CASSKAAGTTGTGELFF
once	NA	TRBV6-5	TRBJ1-6	TGTGCCAGCAGTTACGGGACATATGATAATTCACCCCTCCACTTT	CASSYGTYDNSPLHF
NA	NA	TRBV19	TRBJ1-5	TGTGCCAGTAGTAGCGACTTCGTGGCAGGGGGCAATCAGCCCCAGCATTTT	CASSSDFVAGGNQPQHF
NA	NA	TRBV11-2	TRBJ1-2	TGTGCCAGCAGCTTGTCGGGATCCTCCCTCTCCGGCTACACCTTC	CASSLSGSSLSGYTF
NA	NA	TRBV7-8	TRBJ2-7	TGTGCCAGCAGCCCCCAGGGCCCTCCGGGGTACTTC	CASSPQGPPGYF
NA	NA	TRBV7-2	TRBJ2-4	TGTGCCAGCAGCCCAGGGGCGAATTTAGCCAAAAACATTCAGTACTTC	CASSPGANLAKNIQYF
NA	NA	TRBV19	TRBJ1-5	TGTGCCAGTAGTATAGGTCCCCGGGATTTATCGGATCAGCCCCAGCATTTT	CASSIGPRDLSDQPQHF
NA	NA	TRBV7-2	TRBJ1-5	TGTGCCAGCAGCTTAGAACTGGGCGGGGATCAGCCCCAGCATTTT	CASSLELGGDQPQHF
once	NA	TRBV13	TRBJ1-6	TGTGCCAGCAGCTTAGGAGGGGGGGGCTATAATTCACCCCTCCACTTT	CASSLGGGGYNSPLHF
NA	NA	TRBV27	TRBJ1-1	TGTGCCAGCAGTCCCAAAGGATGGGCTTACACTGAAGCTTTCTTT	CASSPKGWAYTEAFF
once	NA	TRBV7-2	TRBJ2-1	TGTGCCAGCAGCTTCCGGGACCGATCTTACAATGAGCAGTTCTTC	CASSFRDRSYNEQFF
once	NA	TRBV29-1	TRBJ2-3	TGCAGCGCCCTTGCAGGGAACACAGATACGCAGTATTTT	CSALAGNTDTQYF
NA	NA	TRBV18	TRBJ1-1	TGTGCCAGCTCACCAGGGTTGAACACTGAAGCTTTCTTT	CASSPGLNTEAFF
NA	NA	TRBV7-9	TRBJ2-7	TGTGCCAGCAGCTTAGCGCCGGAGGTCTCCTACGAGCAGTACTTC	CASSLAPEVSYEQYF
NA	NA	TRBV7-9	TRBJ1-1	TGTGCCAGCAGCTTAGCTAGGGGAGCAGGCACTGAAGCTTTCTTT	CASSLARGAGTEAFF
once	TRBD1	TRBV19	TRBJ2-2	TGTGCCAGTAGCCGACAGGGGGCCGGCACCGGGGAGCTGTTTTTT	CASSRQGAGTGELFF
NA	NA	TRBV7-2	TRBJ1-2	TGTGCCAGCAGCTTAATGGGGGGCGGGGCTGATGGCTACACCTTC	CASSLMGGGADGYTF